A selection of T cell receptor beta chains follows, all from one sample in a study of regulatory T cells in long-lasting Graves disease. Using its own MiXCR run on the multiplex PCR reads, TCRdb lists one record per CDR3 protein. Of about 540,000 distinct CDR3 sequences in the sample, roughly 13% were seen once. These sequences were also reported in another study, on T cells in Graves' hyperthyroidism and ophthalmopathy.

The starting material was peripheral blood mononuclear cells (PBMCs), obtained at new diagnosis, from a patient treated with antithyroid drugs. The source of these receptors is a man between 25 and 39 years old with Graves disease. Each CDR3 is given with its conserved first and last residue.

>13|TRBV18|TRBJ2-3
CASSPLLEDTQYF
>12|TRBV7-9|TRBJ2-7
CASSSQTYEQYF
>13|TRBV20-1|TRBJ1-3
CSARDLQGVSIYF
>15|TRBV2|TRBJ1-5
CASRADRASNQPQHF
>12|TRBV10-3|TRBJ2-1
CAISESIHEQFF
>19|TRBV9|TRBJ1-3
CASSVVPGGRADSGNTIYF
>17|TRBV12-5|TRBJ2-5
CASSWISGTGIQETQYF
>15|TRBV12-3/TRBV12-4|TRBJ2-1
CASTQWVAEDNEQFF
>13|TRBV18|TRBJ1-1
CASSPSQGTEAFF
>16|TRBV14|TRBJ2-7
CASSRLLAGAFNEQYF
>14|TRBV3-1|TRBJ1-1
CASSGGLGLAEAFF
>12|TRBV12-3/TRBV12-4|TRBJ2-3
CASSFDPDTQYF
>15|TRBV7-9|TRBJ2-1
CASSEAGIFYNEQFF
>18|TRBV12-3/TRBV12-4|TRBJ2-5
CASSFRVGASGDEETQYF
>18|TRBV4-1|TRBJ2-7
CASSHSPLGGTPFYEQYF
>11|TRBV2|TRBJ2-1
CASRLTSGEFF
>13|TRBV6-1|TRBJ2-7
CASSPRRGNEQYF
>13|TRBV29-1|TRBJ1-1
CSVDLDRGGEAFF
>12|TRBV5-1|TRBJ1-1
CASSFDTFGAFF
>13|TRBV11-2|TRBJ1-2
CASSSPATHGYTF
>15|TRBV15|TRBJ1-4
CATSRTRGRGEKLFF